The 30 T cell receptor beta chains below come from one sample, sequenced in a study of OX40 agonist ivuxolimab in advanced cancers. Only in-frame clones appear in the TCRdb table, and some are missing; sequencing was by immunoSEQ multiplex PCR. The sample has just under 75,000 clones; approximately 90% are singletons. The material was CD4+ or CD8+ T cells sorted from blood, obtained in a trial of the OX40 agonist ivuxolimab. The origin of the receptors is an adult with an advanced solid tumor such as melanoma, head and neck, liver or kidney cancer.

J is TRBJ2-3 and V is TRBV10-3, with no clear D. This CDR3 comprises 14 residues. The V and J ends lost 7 bases and 4 bases respectively, with 15 bases between them. The V gene's germline CDR1 is ENHRY and CDR2 SYGVKD. CDR3 DNA sequence: TGTGCCATCACCCACGGTGGGAACGCAGATACGCAGTATTTT. Its translation: CAITHGGNADTQYF.

Only one count was recorded for this clone. The V call is TRBV5-1, the J call TRBJ1-3; TRBD1 matches at 12 bases. Germline CDR1 reads SGHRS; CDR2 reads YFSETQ. The CDR3 contains 16 residues. With V trimmed by 1 base and J by 7 bases, 6 bases remained unmatched. CDR3 in amino acids: CASSLLGGQGANTIYF. The CDR3 nucleotides are TGCGCCAGCAGCTTGCTGGGGGGACAGGGGGCGAACACCATATATTTT.

To note about this clone: The same CDR3 arises from other DNA sequences in this sample as well. The rearrangement joins TRBV19 to TRBJ2-5; TRBD2 agrees at 14 bases. V was clipped by 7 bases and J by 1 base; unmatched bases: 2. Germline CDR1 is LNHDA and CDR2 is SQIVND (reference sequence). The CDR3 is 15 amino acids. This CDR3 is CASIGLAGGQETQYF. CDR3 nucleotides: TGTGCCAGTATAGGACTAGCGGGAGGCCAAGAGACCCAGTACTTC.

The chain couples TRBV5-5 to TRBJ2-1, with unresolved D. Trimming shortened V by 3 bases and J by 0 bases, and 10 bases separated the two germline ends. The CDR3 has 15 amino acids. CDR1 and CDR2 from the germline V gene are SGHKS and YYEKEE (reference sequence). The CDR3 sequence is CASSWVVDSYNEQFF. In DNA, the CDR3 is TGTGCCAGCAGCTGGGTCGTGGACTCCTACAATGAGCAGTTCTTC.

This chain connects TRBV2 to TRBJ2-1, with TRBD2 as a possible D gene (6 bases). CDR3 length equals 15 residues. V lost 6 bases and J 4 bases, leaving 16 bases between the germline ends. From germline, CDR1 is SNHLY and CDR2 FYNNEI. The CDR3 sequence is CASSGGWRVYNEQFF. The CDR3 coding sequence is TGTGCCAGCAGCGGCGGTTGGAGGGTGTACAATGAGCAGTTCTTC. The full variable domain, its missing parts supplied by reference TRBV2 and TRBJ2-1, is EPEVTQTPSHQVTQMGQEVILRCVPISNHLYFYWYRQILGQKVEFLVSFYNNEISEKSEIFDDQFSVERPDGSNFTLKIRSTKLEDSAMYFCASSGGWRVYNEQFFGPGTRLTVL.

This chain uses TRBV6-5 with TRBJ2-2; D is perhaps TRBD2 (5 bases). Between the trimmed V and J ends, which lost 8 bases and 6 bases, there was a span of 13 bases. The CDR3 runs to 13 residues. The germline gives CDR1 MNHEY, CDR2 SVGAGI. CDR3 coding DNA: TGTGCCAGCCGGGTGGGAGCGGCCGGGGAGCTGTTTTTT. This codes for CASRVGAAGELFF.

This chain uses TRBV6-1 with TRBJ2-7; no clear D. V lost 5 bases to trimming and J lost 7 bases, with 9 bases between them. The CDR3 extends over 11 amino acids. The germline V gene encodes CDR1 MNHNS and CDR2 SASEGT. The CDR3 DNA follows: TGTGCCAGCAGTAATGTCGGGGAGCAGTACTTC. Amino acid sequence: CASSNVGEQYF.

The chain links TRBV19 to TRBJ1-3; D may be TRBD1 (6 bases). Germline CDR1 is LNHDA and CDR2 is SQIVND (reference sequence). The CDR3 covers 15 residues. The V end lost 3 bases, the J end lost 0 bases, and 9 bases lay between the germline ends. This CDR3 reads CASSITGNSGNTIYF. CDR3 nucleotides: TGTGCCAGTAGTATCACAGGGAACTCTGGAAACACCATATATTTT.

The chain has TRBV6-5 and TRBJ2-7; possible D gene TRBD2, 6 bases. CDR3 length: 16 residues. Per the germline V gene, CDR1 is MNHEY and CDR2 is SVGAGI. V lost 0 bases and J lost 2, with 14 bases in between. In DNA, the CDR3 is TGTGCCAGCAGTTACTCCGGGCGGGAACCTACCTACGAGCAGTACTTC. Its protein is CASSYSGREPTYEQYF.

The V and J genes are TRBV19 and TRBJ2-2; TRBD1 aligns across 8 bases. The CDR3 spans 15 residues. Per germline, CDR1 LNHDA and CDR2 SQIVND (reference sequence). V was pared by 0 bases and J by 5 bases, with 2 bases of the junction left unmatched. The CDR3 DNA is TGTGCCAGTAGTATAGAAGACAGGGGAACCGGGGAGCTGTTTTTT. It yields the protein CASSIEDRGTGELFF.

This chain uses TRBV7-8 with TRBJ2-6; D gene unclear. Trimming took off 4 bases at V and 4 bases at J, with 20 bases between the two ends. The CDR3 is made up of 18 amino acids. CDR1 is SGHVS and CDR2 is FQNEAQ in the germline V gene. In DNA form, the CDR3 reads TGTGCCAGCAGCTCCTCCCAATCTTTAGGCGGAGGGGCCAACGTCCTGACTTTC. Amino acids: CASSSSQSLGGGANVLTF.

This clone is a singleton in its sample. The J gene is TRBJ2-3, the V gene TRBV5-4, with D perhaps matching TRBD2 (6 bases). The V gene's germline CDR1 is SGHNT and CDR2 YYREEE (reference sequence). CDR3 length equals 14 residues. Trimming stripped 4 bases from V and 5 bases from J, with 14 bases between. The CDR3 DNA sequence: TGTGCCAGCAGCCCGGGGATAGCGGAAGATACGCAGTATTTT. Amino acids: CASSPGIAEDTQYF.

This sequence joins TRBV27 and TRBJ2-2; no clear D gene. CDR1 MNHEY and CDR2 SMNVEV come from the germline V gene (reference sequence). V was cut by 4 bases and J by 1 base, with 7 bases left in between. The CDR3 spans 14 residues. CDR3 DNA sequence: TGTGCCAGCAGTTCAGGATGGAACACCGGGGAGCTGTTTTTT. Translated, it gives CASSSGWNTGELFF.

This rearrangement joins TRBV10-3 to TRBJ1-1; D is unresolved. The CDR3 contains 14 residues. From germline, CDR1 is ENHRY and CDR2 SYGVKD. The V and J ends lost 1 base and 1 base respectively, with 7 bases between them. CDR3 in amino acids: CAISEFRENTEAFF. In DNA form, the CDR3 reads TGTGCCATCAGTGAGTTCCGGGAGAACACTGAAGCTTTCTTT.

The J gene is TRBJ2-7, the V gene TRBV7-6, with D unresolved. The CDR3 consists of 14 residues. V was clipped by 5 bases and J by 4 bases, with 15 bases between them. In germline, CDR1 is SGHVS, CDR2 FNYEAQ. CDR3 DNA: TGTGCCAGCAGCCCTCTTACGAGTACTTACGAGCAGTACTTC. It encodes CASSPLTSTYEQYF. The full variable domain, completed using reference TRBV7-6 and TRBJ2-7, is GAGVSQSPRYKVTKRGQDVALRCDPISGHVSLYWYRQALGQGPEFLTYFNYEAQQDKSGLPNDRFSAERPEGSISTLTIQRTEQRDSAMYRCASSPLTSTYEQYFGPGTRLTVT.

As concerns this clone: One end of the junction does not line up with germline, which may come from a read error. This chain connects TRBV5-6 to TRBJ1-4, with 9 bases fitting TRBD1. Germline lookup yields CDR1 SGHDT and CDR2 YYEEEE. CDR3 size: 14 residues. In DNA form, the CDR3 reads TGTGCCAGCAGATTGGGACAGGGCGGGGAAAAACTGTTTTTT. Encoded protein: CASRLGQGGEKLFF. Together with reference TRBV5-6 and TRBJ1-4, the CDR3 gives the full variable domain: DAGVTQSPTHLIKTRGQQVTLRCSPKSGHDTVSWYQQALGQGPQFIFQYYEEEERQRGNFPDRFSGHQFPNYSSELNVNALLLGDSALYLCASRLGQGGEKLFFGSGTQLSVL.

V usage is TRBV7-9 and J usage is TRBJ2-7; 7 bases map to TRBD1. Germline-derived CDR1 and CDR2 are SEHNR and FQNEAQ (reference sequence). V lost 5 bases to trimming and J lost 3 bases; unmatched junction nucleotides: 7. The CDR3 loop spans 14 amino acids. The CDR3 sequence: CASSVDRVFYEQYF. The CDR3 DNA sequence: TGTGCCAGCAGCGTTGACAGGGTCTTCTACGAGCAGTACTTC.

The gene calls are TRBV5-1 and TRBJ2-3; possible D gene TRBD2, 6 bases. Germline CDR1 SGHRS, CDR2 YFSETQ. The V end was cut by 0 bases, the J end by 4 bases, with 12 bases between. This CDR3 comprises 15 residues. The CDR3 nucleotides read TGCGCCAGCAGCTTGGTCGGGAGTGGCCCAGATACGCAGTATTTT. Translating it yields CASSLVGSGPDTQYF.

The chain has TRBV6-5 and TRBJ1-2, with 11 bases that match TRBD1. J lost 4 bases, V lost 4 bases, and 8 bases had no gene match. Per the germline V gene, CDR1 is MNHEY and CDR2 is SVGAGI. This CDR3 has 16 residues. CDR3: CASSSAGDRGGYGYTF. The CDR3 DNA reads TGTGCCAGCAGTTCCGCGGGGGACAGGGGGGGCTATGGCTACACCTTC.

V is TRBV9 and J is TRBJ2-3; tentatively, D is TRBD1 (5 bases). This CDR3 has 16 residues. With 3 bases removed from V and 0 bases from J, the gap between germline ends came to 14 bases. CDR1 is SGDLS and CDR2 is YYNGEE in the germline V gene. In DNA form, the CDR3 reads TGTGCCAGCAGCGCTTCCAGGGCCCTTAGCACAGATACGCAGTATTTT. Translation gives CASSASRALSTDTQYF.

The V and J genes are TRBV10-1 and TRBJ2-2; tentatively, D is TRBD2 (6 bases). This CDR3 comprises 13 residues. Trimming left V 10 bases short and J 4 bases short, with 13 bases between. CDR1 is WNHNN, CDR2 SYGVQD, per germline (reference sequence). Here the CDR3 reads CATAGSPTGELFF. CDR3 nucleotide sequence: TGCGCCACGGCGGGGTCTCCCACCGGGGAGCTGTTTTTT.

The rearrangement links TRBV10-1 to TRBJ2-6; no clear D. Germline V gene lookup returns CDR1 WNHNN and CDR2 SYGVQD (reference sequence). The CDR3 has 18 amino acids. V lost 5 bases to trimming and J lost 5 bases, with 22 bases between them. The CDR3 DNA is TGCGCCAGCAGTAACGTTAGGATCGCACAAAGTCGGGCCAACGTCCTGACTTTC. As protein: CASSNVRIAQSRANVLTF.

The CDR3 DNA reads TGCGCCAGCAGTGACCCCCGAGGGGCAGGGCGAATTTGGAAACATGACGACGAGCAGTACTTC. This codes for CASSDPRGAGRIWKHDDEQYF. The chain joins TRBV10-1 to TRBJ2-7, with D perhaps assigned TRBD1 or TRBD2 (5 bases each). Germline loops: CDR1 WNHNN, CDR2 SYGVQD (reference sequence). Trimming shortened V by 3 bases and J by 5 bases, and 35 bases separated the two germline ends. The CDR3 runs to 21 residues.

V and J are TRBV30 and TRBJ2-3; D gene ambiguous. Germline V gene data show CDR1 as GTSNPN and CDR2 as SVGIG (reference sequence). This CDR3 spans 11 amino acids. Trimming removed 4 bases at V and 8 bases at J, with 10 bases between. The CDR3, as DNA: TGTGCCTGGACCACCGCCGGTACGCAGTATTTT. Translating it yields CAWTTAGTQYF. Full variable domain (missing parts from reference TRBV30 and TRBJ2-3): SQTIHQWPATLVQPVGSPLSLECTVEGTSNPNLYWYRQAAGRGLQLLFYSVGIGQISSEVPQNLSASRPQDRQFILSSKKLLLSDSGFYLCAWTTAGTQYFGPGTRLTVL.

The chain combines TRBV4-3 with TRBJ2-3; 9 nucleotides match TRBD2. This CDR3 is built from 15 residues. The junction had 4 bases not matched to a gene; V was cut back by 6 bases and J by 0 bases. Germline CDR1 is LGHNA and CDR2 is YSLEER. The CDR3 sequence: CASSRTSGSTDTQYF. CDR3 DNA: TGCGCCAGCAGTCGCACTAGCGGGAGCACAGATACGCAGTATTTT.

V and J are TRBV4-3 and TRBJ2-1; D may be TRBD2 (6 bases). Trimming stripped 4 bases from V and 8 bases from J, with 12 bases between. The germline V gene encodes CDR1 LGHNA and CDR2 YSLEER. The CDR3 is 13 residues long. The CDR3: CASSLGTGDEQFF. The CDR3 nucleotides are TGCGCCAGCAGCCTCGGGACTGGCGATGAGCAGTTCTTC.

This clone appeared a single time. The chain couples TRBV11-2 to TRBJ1-2; D remains ambiguous. The CDR3 has 14 residues. The V gene lost 4 bases and the J gene lost 2 bases, with 11 bases spanning the gap. Germline-derived CDR1 and CDR2 are SGHAT and FQNNGV. The CDR3 region has the DNA TGTGCCAGCAGCTCAAAACTCCAGAACTATGGCTACACCTTC. This encodes CASSSKLQNYGYTF.

This clone is a singleton in its sample. The J gene is TRBJ1-5, the V gene TRBV7-8; TRBD1 matches 11 bases. The CDR3 sequence is 15 residues long. The ends lost 5 bases at V and 5 bases at J; junction bases unmatched: 5. CDR1 and CDR2 (germline): SGHVS, FQNEAQ. The CDR3 protein is CASSQTGQGDQPQHF. CDR3 DNA sequence: TGTGCCAGCAGCCAAACGGGACAGGGGGATCAGCCCCAGCATTTT.

The V and J genes are TRBV19 and TRBJ2-7, with D possibly being TRBD2 (5 bases). The CDR3 sequence is 15 residues long. CDR1 and CDR2 from the germline V gene are LNHDA and SQIVND (reference sequence). The V and J ends lost 8 bases and 1 base respectively, with 18 bases between them. The CDR3 bases are TGTGCCAGTGCCAAACGTCGGGGTACATCCTACGAGCAGTACTTC. Encoded protein: CASAKRRGTSYEQYF.

V usage is TRBV5-1 and J usage is TRBJ2-2, with 7 bases fitting TRBD2. V lost 4 bases, J lost 5 bases, and 11 bases stayed unmatched. The CDR3 consists of 16 residues. Germline V gene lookup returns CDR1 SGHRS and CDR2 YFSETQ. The CDR3 DNA is TGCGCCAGCAGCGCCTACAGCGGGATAGAAACCGGGGAGCTGTTTTTT. This gives the protein CASSAYSGIETGELFF. Looking up the rest from reference TRBV5-1 and TRBJ2-2 gives the full variable domain: KAGVTQTPRYLIKTRGQQVTLSCSPISGHRSVSWYQQTPGQGLQFLFEYFSETQRNKGNFPGRFSGRQFSNSRSEMNVSTLELGDSALYLCASSAYSGIETGELFFGEGSRLTVL.